The rows below give T cell receptor beta chains drawn from one sample of a study of molecular identifiers for immune sequencing clone quantification. TCRdb re-called the PCR reads with MiXCR, one entry per CDR3 protein. Of around 480,000 distinct CDR3 sequences listed, 25% are singletons. Sequencing was carried out using naive CD8+ T cells from blood, with Jurkat cell RNA spiked in. The receptors shown here come from a human donor in good health. Some libraries in this study had Jurkat cell RNA spiked in. CDR3s include the opening cysteine and the closing phenylalanine or tryptophan. D genes are given only for firm matches. The size field is filled for only some rows; it gives once, few, many or a size class.

d_call: TRBD1
cdr3_length: 14
j_call: TRBJ1-5
v_call: TRBV28
clone_size: many
cdr3_nt: TGTGCCAGCAGTACGGACAGGTCAGATCAGCCCCAGCATTTT
cdr3_aa: CASSTDRSDQPQHF

d_call: .
cdr3_length: 15
j_call: TRBJ2-3
v_call: TRBV11-2
clone_size: .
cdr3_nt: TGTGCCAGCAGCTCCCACCTGACAGACATCGATACGCAGTATTTT
cdr3_aa: CASSSHLTDIDTQYF

d_call: .
cdr3_length: 14
j_call: TRBJ2-1
v_call: TRBV7-2
clone_size: many
cdr3_nt: TGTGCCAGCAGCCCCCTGGGGGGCCATGATGAGCAGTTCTTC
cdr3_aa: CASSPLGGHDEQFF

d_call: .
cdr3_length: 13
j_call: TRBJ2-3
v_call: TRBV2
clone_size: many
cdr3_nt: TGTGCCAGCAGTGAATGGAGCACAGATACGCAGTATTTT
cdr3_aa: CASSEWSTDTQYF

d_call: .
cdr3_length: 15
j_call: TRBJ2-1
v_call: TRBV24-1
clone_size: .
cdr3_nt: TGTGCCACCAGTGATGCTGACAGGCCCGGGGGTGAGCAGTTCTTC
cdr3_aa: CATSDADRPGGEQFF

d_call: TRBD2
cdr3_length: 17
j_call: TRBJ2-3
v_call: TRBV6-2/TRBV6-3
clone_size: .
cdr3_nt: TGTGCCCGCAGTTACCCGCCTAGCGGGAGGGGCACAGATACGCAGTATTTT
cdr3_aa: CARSYPPSGRGTDTQYF

d_call: .
cdr3_length: 14
j_call: TRBJ1-5
v_call: TRBV12-3/TRBV12-4
clone_size: .
cdr3_nt: TGTGCCAGCAGTTTAGCGCCATCCAATCAGCCCCAGCATTTT
cdr3_aa: CASSLAPSNQPQHF

d_call: TRBD1
cdr3_length: 15
j_call: TRBJ1-1
v_call: TRBV12-3/TRBV12-4
clone_size: many
cdr3_nt: TGTGCCAGCAGTTCCTTCGGCAGGGGGAACGCTGAAGCTTTCTTT
cdr3_aa: CASSSFGRGNAEAFF

d_call: .
cdr3_length: 14
j_call: TRBJ2-1
v_call: TRBV6-2/TRBV6-3
clone_size: .
cdr3_nt: TGTGCCAGCAGTTACGGCCCGGGTGAGGATGAGCAGTTCTTC
cdr3_aa: CASSYGPGEDEQFF

d_call: .
cdr3_length: 12
j_call: TRBJ2-5
v_call: TRBV5-1
clone_size: .
cdr3_nt: TGCGCCAGCAGGATAGGCCAAGAGACCCAGTACTTC
cdr3_aa: CASRIGQETQYF

d_call: .
cdr3_length: 17
j_call: TRBJ2-3
v_call: TRBV11-2
clone_size: few
cdr3_nt: TGTGCCAGCAGCTTAGAAGGGAAGGGGGATGGTACAGATACGCAGTATTTT
cdr3_aa: CASSLEGKGDGTDTQYF